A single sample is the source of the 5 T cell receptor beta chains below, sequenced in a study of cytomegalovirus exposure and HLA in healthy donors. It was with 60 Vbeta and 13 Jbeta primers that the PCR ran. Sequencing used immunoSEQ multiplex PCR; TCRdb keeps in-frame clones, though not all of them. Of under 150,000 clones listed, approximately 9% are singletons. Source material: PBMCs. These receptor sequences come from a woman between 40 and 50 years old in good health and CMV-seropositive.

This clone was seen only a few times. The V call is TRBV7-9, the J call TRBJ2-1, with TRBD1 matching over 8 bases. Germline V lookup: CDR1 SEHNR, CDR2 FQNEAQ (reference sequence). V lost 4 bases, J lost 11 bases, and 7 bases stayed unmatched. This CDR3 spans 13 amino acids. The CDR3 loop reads CASSYDGTGKQFF. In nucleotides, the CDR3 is TGTGCCAGCAGCTACGATGGGACAGGAAAGCAGTTCTTC.

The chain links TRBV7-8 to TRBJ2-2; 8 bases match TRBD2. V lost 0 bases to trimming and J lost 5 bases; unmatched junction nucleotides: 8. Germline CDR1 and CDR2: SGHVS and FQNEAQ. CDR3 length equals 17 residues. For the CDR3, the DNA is TGTGCCAGCAGCTTAGCAGGCCAGCGGGGGAATACCGGGGAGCTGTTTTTT. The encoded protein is CASSLAGQRGNTGELFF.

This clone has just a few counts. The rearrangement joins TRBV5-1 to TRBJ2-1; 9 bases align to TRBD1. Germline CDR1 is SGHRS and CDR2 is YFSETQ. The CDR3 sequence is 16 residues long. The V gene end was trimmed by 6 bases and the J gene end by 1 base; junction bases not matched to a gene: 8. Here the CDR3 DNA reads TGCGCCAGCAACCGAGGGACAGGGCTATCCTACAATGAGCAGTTCTTC. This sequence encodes CASNRGTGLSYNEQFF.

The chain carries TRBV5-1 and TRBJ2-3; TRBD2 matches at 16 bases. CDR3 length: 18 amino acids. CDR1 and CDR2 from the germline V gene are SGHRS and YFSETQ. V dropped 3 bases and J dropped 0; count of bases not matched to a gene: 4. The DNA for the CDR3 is TGCGCCAGCAGCTCGGGACTAGCGGGGGGGCTTAGCACAGATACGCAGTATTTT. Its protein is CASSSGLAGGLSTDTQYF. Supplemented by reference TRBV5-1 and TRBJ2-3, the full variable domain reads KAGVTQTPRYLIKTRGQQVTLSCSPISGHRSVSWYQQTPGQGLQFLFEYFSETQRNKGNFPGRFSGRQFSNSRSEMNVSTLELGDSALYLCASSSGLAGGLSTDTQYFGPGTRLTVL.

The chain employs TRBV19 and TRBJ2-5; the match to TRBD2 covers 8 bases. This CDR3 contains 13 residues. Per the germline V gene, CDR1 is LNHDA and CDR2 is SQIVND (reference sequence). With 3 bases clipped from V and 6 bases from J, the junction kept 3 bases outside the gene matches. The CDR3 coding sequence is TGTGCCAGTAGTATTCCGGGGGGGAAGACCCAGTACTTC. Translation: CASSIPGGKTQYF.